The present TCR beta chain was sequenced within a study of post-analysis software for immune sequencing data. This clonotype was detected only a few times. Its antigen is unknown. Per the germline V gene, CDR1 is SQVTM and CDR2 is ANQGSEA. This CDR3 is built from 13 residues. The trim removed 3 bases at V and 7 bases at J, leaving 9 bases unmatched. Unique molecular identifiers tagged the TCR beta cDNA libraries. Each batch of about 0.95 to 10 million T cells produced hundreds of thousands of cDNA molecules. TCRdb reanalysed the PCR reads using MiXCR and keeps one entry per CDR3 protein. This sample carries 750,000 to 950,000 distinct CDR3 sequences, approximately 44% of them seen once, and the ten largest clones take over 4.5%. Study conclusions and caveats: The study found TRBV5-6, TRBV5-1 and TRBV20-1 among 5 or 6 TRBV segments more frequent in patients than controls. When compared against controls, multiple sclerosis patients showed significantly lower normalized Chao1 diversity.

The genes are TRBV29-1 and TRBJ2-7; 7 positions match TRBD2. The TCR comes from a girl between 5 and 17 years old with multiple sclerosis. Input material: blood. CDR3 protein: CSVEAGVAGEQYF. The DNA of the CDR3 is TGCAGCGTTGAGGCGGGGGTCGCAGGGGAGCAGTACTTC.